One sample yielded the 25 T cell receptor beta chains listed below, sequenced in a study of T cell changes during pregnancy in multiple sclerosis. Repertoires were generated with immunoSEQ multiplex PCR, while TCRdb's copy carries only in-frame clones and drops some. This table holds approximately 92,000 clones, over 85% found once. This material consisted of peripheral blood, taken after pregnancy. The origin of the receptors is a female donor with multiple sclerosis, enrolled in a pregnancy study.

CDR3 sequence reads: CASSLNPSGGVNQPQHF. DNA for the CDR3: TGTGCCAGCAGTTTGAACCCCTCGGGGGGGGTCAATCAGCCCCAGCATTTT. The chain combines TRBV28 with TRBJ1-5; possible D gene TRBD1, 5 bases. CDR1 is MDHEN and CDR2 is SYDVKM in the germline V gene. The CDR3 contains 17 residues. Trimming shortened V by 3 bases and J by 3 bases, and 18 bases separated the two germline ends.

This chain joins TRBV9 and TRBJ2-2; 9 bases align to TRBD1. The ends lost 4 bases at V and 5 bases at J; junction bases unmatched: 12. The germline V gene has CDR1 SGDLS and CDR2 YYNGEE. The CDR3 has 17 residues. The CDR3 here is CASSPSTGGRSTGELFF. The CDR3 nucleotides read TGTGCCAGCAGCCCAAGTACAGGGGGCAGGTCGACCGGGGAGCTGTTTTTT.

The chain recombines TRBV18 with TRBJ1-2, with a weak D call TRBD1 (6 bases). Trimming stripped 2 bases from V and 7 bases from J, with 11 bases between. The CDR3 consists of 13 residues. The germline CDR1 and CDR2 sequences are KGHSH and LQKENI. The chain's CDR3 is CASSPLDRAGYTF. CDR3 nucleotides: TGTGCCAGCTCACCATTGGACAGAGCTGGCTACACCTTC.

The chain joins TRBV5-4 to TRBJ1-1, with a tentative D call TRBD1 (5 bases). This CDR3 is 14 amino acids long. Trimming stripped 4 bases from V and 4 bases from J, with 14 bases between. Germline CDR1 SGHNT, CDR2 YYREEE (reference sequence). As DNA, the CDR3 is TGTGCCAGCAGCCTACGAAGGGGAGGCACTGAAGCTTTCTTT. It encodes CASSLRRGGTEAFF.

The table lists this clone with a few counts. The chain couples TRBV27 to TRBJ1-5; possible D gene TRBD1, 6 bases. Germline loops: CDR1 MNHEY, CDR2 SMNVEV (reference sequence). V was pared by 7 bases and J by 6 bases, with 7 bases between. This CDR3 region has 11 residues. CDR3 loop: CASIQGQPQHF. In DNA form, the CDR3 reads TGTGCCAGCATACAGGGTCAGCCCCAGCATTTT.

The chain recombines TRBV7-2 with TRBJ1-3; the D gene is possibly TRBD1 (5 bases). CDR1 and CDR2 (germline): SGHTA, FQGNSA. This CDR3 is built from 14 residues. V was clipped by 5 bases and J by 6 bases, with 14 bases between them. The CDR3: CASSLHDRLNTIYF. The CDR3, as DNA: TGTGCCAGCAGCCTTCATGACAGATTAAACACCATATATTTT.

The CDR3 here is CASRGQDYEQYF. As DNA, the CDR3 is TGTGCCAGCAGGGGACAGGACTACGAGCAGTACTTC. This sequence joins TRBV5-4 and TRBJ2-7; TRBD1 agrees at 8 bases. This CDR3 spans 12 amino acids. V shed 5 bases, J shed 3 bases, and the junction held 1 base outside the gene matches. Germline V gives CDR1 SGHNT, CDR2 YYREEE (reference sequence).

The chain has TRBV27 and TRBJ2-7; 9 positions agree with TRBD1. Germline V gene sequence: CDR1 MNHEY, CDR2 SMNVEV (reference sequence). Unmatched junction bases numbered 12, after V lost 6 bases and J lost 6 bases. This CDR3 contains 15 residues. The CDR3 coding sequence is TGTGCCAGCAGCTTCAGCCCGGGACAGGGACGCGAGCAGTACTTC. Translation: CASSFSPGQGREQYF.

This chain links TRBV19 with TRBJ1-1; D is undetermined. The CDR3 sequence is 16 residues long. Germline CDR1 LNHDA, CDR2 SQIVND (reference sequence). The germline V and J ends were trimmed by 2 bases and 7 bases, with 20 bases remaining between them. The CDR3 region has the DNA TGTGCCAGTAGTATAAACTCCCCTGGATATGAGGGTGAAGCTTTCTTT. Encoded protein: CASSINSPGYEGEAFF.

This sequence joins TRBV6-5 and TRBJ2-7; 10 bases line up with TRBD2. The J segment lost 2 bases and the V segment lost 2 bases, leaving 3 bases of the junction unmatched. CDR3 length equals 15 residues. Germline V gene sequence: CDR1 MNHEY, CDR2 SVGAGI. The CDR3: CASSYGLAGAYEQYF. The DNA for the CDR3 is TGTGCCAGCAGTTACGGCCTAGCGGGAGCCTACGAGCAGTACTTC.

The chain is built from TRBV27 and TRBJ2-7, with a possible D match to TRBD2 (5 bases). The CDR3 totals 13 residues. Looked up from germline, CDR1 is MNHEY and CDR2 is SMNVEV (reference sequence). Trimming left V 4 bases short and J 3 bases short, with 10 bases between. The CDR3 loop is CASSSGLVYEQYF. In DNA, the CDR3 is TGTGCCAGCAGTTCCGGACTCGTCTACGAGCAGTACTTC.

The chain uses TRBV11-2 and TRBJ2-2; 7 nucleotides match TRBD1. Per the germline V gene, CDR1 is SGHAT and CDR2 is FQNNGV. This CDR3 has 16 residues. With V trimmed by 3 bases and J by 6 bases, 10 bases remained unmatched. The CDR3 DNA sequence: TGTGCCAGCAGCTTCGGACAGGTCGGGGTGGCCGGGGAGCTGTTTTTT. Its translation is CASSFGQVGVAGELFF. Drawing the rest from reference TRBV11-2 and TRBJ2-2, the complete variable domain is EAGVAQSPRYKIIEKRQSVAFWCNPISGHATLYWYQQILGQGPKLLIQFQNNGVVDDSQLPKDRFSAERLKGVDSTLKIQPAKLEDSAVYLCASSFGQVGVAGELFFGEGSRLTVL.

The CDR3 loop reads CASSPGVNTGELFF. The CDR3 DNA is TGTGCCAGCAGCCCCGGAGTAAACACCGGGGAGCTGTTTTTT. This sequence joins TRBV7-3 and TRBJ2-2; D is ambiguous. Germline lookup yields CDR1 SGHTA and CDR2 FQGTGA. There are 14 residues in the CDR3. The V end lost 5 bases, the J end lost 2 bases, and 9 bases lay between the germline ends.

The V gene is TRBV7-9, the J gene TRBJ1-1, with 7 bases that match TRBD1. The CDR3 runs to 15 residues. Germline CDR1 is SEHNR and CDR2 is FQNEAQ (reference sequence). With 4 bases clipped from V and 1 base from J, the junction kept 6 bases outside the gene matches. CDR3 loop: CASSSTRTGNTEAFF. The DNA for the CDR3 is TGTGCCAGCAGCTCTACGCGGACAGGGAACACTGAAGCTTTCTTT.

The V call is TRBV9, the J call TRBJ2-7, with 8 bases aligning to TRBD1. The V and J ends lost 4 bases and 3 bases, in that order; junction bases with no gene match: 6. CDR3 length: 14 amino acids. Germline CDR1 SGDLS, CDR2 YYNGEE. The chain's CDR3 is CASSPDRAGYEQYF. The CDR3 coding sequence is TGTGCCAGCAGCCCGGACAGGGCGGGCTACGAGCAGTACTTC.

V gene TRBV10-3 combines with J gene TRBJ1-4; D might be TRBD1 (5 bases). The ends were cut back, 7 bases at V and 10 bases at J, with 25 bases in the middle. CDR1 is ENHRY and CDR2 is SYGVKD in the germline V gene. The CDR3 has 16 amino acids. As DNA, the CDR3 is TGTGCCATCAATGCGTGGGGGGGGAGGGGTTTCCGAAAACTGTTTTTT. Amino acid sequence: CAINAWGGRGFRKLFF.

The CDR3 reads CASSLAGGTNTEAFF. DNA for the CDR3: TGCGCCAGCAGCTTGGCGGGGGGGACGAACACTGAAGCTTTCTTT. The rearrangement uses TRBV5-1 and TRBJ1-1; tentatively, D is TRBD1 (5 bases). Trimming took off 0 bases at V and 1 base at J, with 10 bases between the two ends. Per germline, CDR1 SGHRS and CDR2 YFSETQ. The CDR3 is made up of 15 amino acids.

V usage is TRBV7-9 and J usage is TRBJ2-1; 7 nucleotides line up with TRBD1. The germline V gene encodes CDR1 SEHNR and CDR2 FQNEAQ (reference sequence). The CDR3 has 15 amino acids. V gave up 2 bases and J gave up 4 bases; unmatched junction bases: 5. The CDR3 DNA follows: TGTGCCAGCAGCTTATGGGACAGAGGTTACAATGAGCAGTTCTTC. This sequence encodes CASSLWDRGYNEQFF.

CDR3 protein: CATTGGGNQPQHF. Here the CDR3 DNA reads TGTGCCACGACAGGGGGTGGCAATCAGCCCCAGCATTTT. The V and J genes are TRBV28 and TRBJ1-5; 9 bases map to TRBD1. CDR1 and CDR2 from the germline V gene are MDHEN and SYDVKM. The CDR3 extends over 13 amino acids. V shed 10 bases, J shed 2 bases, and the junction held 3 bases outside the gene matches.

The rearrangement joins TRBV27 to TRBJ2-1; D is perhaps TRBD2 (5 bases). Trimming removed 5 bases at V and 6 bases at J, with 14 bases between. This CDR3 contains 14 residues. Germline V lookup: CDR1 MNHEY, CDR2 SMNVEV (reference sequence). The CDR3 protein is CASSPGLSTNEQFF. Written as DNA, the CDR3 is TGTGCCAGCAGTCCCGGACTCTCGACCAATGAGCAGTTCTTC.

This chain uses TRBV9 with TRBJ2-2; 8 positions agree with TRBD2. Germline V gene sequence: CDR1 SGDLS, CDR2 YYNGEE. The CDR3 runs to 17 residues. After removal of 2 bases from V and 0 bases from J, the junction contained 6 bases not matched to a gene. The CDR3 spells CASSVPTSGPNTGELFF. In DNA form, the CDR3 reads TGTGCCAGCAGCGTCCCTACTAGCGGCCCGAACACCGGGGAGCTGTTTTTT.

The chain recombines TRBV7-9 with TRBJ2-2, with D possibly matching TRBD1 (5 bases). This CDR3 comprises 16 residues. Trimming shortened V by 2 bases and J by 6 bases, and 16 bases separated the two germline ends. Germline V lookup: CDR1 SEHNR, CDR2 FQNEAQ (reference sequence). For the CDR3, the DNA is TGTGCCAGCAGCTTAAATTTAGCAGGGAAGGCCGGGGAGCTGTTTTTT. Its protein product is CASSLNLAGKAGELFF.

The rearrangement joins TRBV7-2 to TRBJ2-7; no firm D call. The CDR3 runs to 11 residues. Trimming took 7 bases from V and 5 from J, leaving 9 bases between them. CDR1 SGHTA and CDR2 FQGNSA come from the germline V gene. The CDR3 loop reads CASTADHEQYF. CDR3 coding DNA: TGTGCCAGCACCGCGGATCACGAGCAGTACTTC.

J is TRBJ1-4 and V is TRBV5-1; D uncertain. The V gene's germline CDR1 is SGHRS and CDR2 YFSETQ. The length of the CDR3 is 13 residues. Trimming stripped 3 bases from V and 8 bases from J, with 11 bases between. The CDR3 nucleotides are TGCGCCAGCAGCTCTAACAGAGGGGAAAAACTGTTTTTT. Encoded protein: CASSSNRGEKLFF.

This chain uses TRBV19 with TRBJ2-2, with TRBD2 matching 15 bases. CDR1 is LNHDA and CDR2 is SQIVND in the germline V gene (reference sequence). V trimming: 3 bases; J trimming: 4 bases; junction bases outside the gene matches: 12. CDR3 length: 20 residues. In DNA, the CDR3 is TGTGCCAGTAGTATCCTGCGGACTAGCGGGAGGGAGCGAGGCACCGGGGAGCTGTTTTTT. Amino acids: CASSILRTSGRERGTGELFF.